In this sample, the clone carrying this T cell receptor beta chain turned up a few times. The antigen remains undetermined. This entry is derived from a study of T cell clonotyping in hematopoietic cell transplantation. Per germline, CDR1 LNHDA and CDR2 SQIVND (reference sequence). V was cut by 6 bases and J by 1 base, with 15 bases left in between. The CDR3 spans 15 residues. Study observations and caveats: At the given depth, recipient repertoires were over 95% de novo clonotypes. Recipient TCR diversity dropped after transplant; expanded clonotypes rose from day 30 to 180.

The protocol was immunoSEQ multiplex PCR, while the TCRdb copy is restricted to in-frame clones and leaves out a portion. Counted here are approximately 11,000 clones, 75% to 90% occurring once; the ten biggest clones make up 15% to 20%. The V call is TRBV19, the J call TRBJ2-5, with TRBD2 as a possible D gene (6 bases). This TCR was recovered from a female patient over 55 who had an allogeneic stem cell transplant from an unrelated donor, so the T cells may come from the graft donor. Some clones in this sample may be carry-over from other donors' samples. The sample in question was PBMCs, obtained 100 days after allogeneic stem cell transplant. This chain's CDR3 is CASSILGLIQETQYF. In nucleotides, the CDR3 is TGTGCCAGTAGCATCCTGGGACTGATCCAAGAGACCCAGTACTTC.